The next 30 T cell receptor beta chains were all read from a single sample in a study of shared clonotypes between healthy human individuals. Repertoires were generated with immunoSEQ multiplex PCR, while TCRdb's copy carries only in-frame clones and drops some. The sample has 2.3 million or so clones, approximately 95% seen once; the top ten hold around 0.4%. Sequences were obtained from naive CD4+ T cells from PBMCs. The subset is: CD45RA+ positively selected. Receptors originate from a man younger than 35 in good health. Some clones in this sample may be carry-over from other donors' samples.

The rearrangement links TRBV5-1 to TRBJ2-7; 9 bases are shared with TRBD1. V was clipped by 3 bases and J by 2 bases; unmatched bases: 9. The CDR3 extends over 16 amino acids. Germline V CDR1 and CDR2: SGHRS, YFSETQ. The CDR3: CASSSSRDRVTYEQYF. As DNA, the CDR3 is TGCGCCAGCAGCTCGTCCCGGGACAGGGTTACCTACGAGCAGTACTTC. Drawing the rest from reference TRBV5-1 and TRBJ2-7, the complete variable domain is KAGVTQTPRYLIKTRGQQVTLSCSPISGHRSVSWYQQTPGQGLQFLFEYFSETQRNKGNFPGRFSGRQFSNSRSEMNVSTLELGDSALYLCASSSSRDRVTYEQYFGPGTRLTVT.

The genes are TRBV4-3 and TRBJ1-4, with D possibly being TRBD1 (5 bases). Trimming took 4 bases from V and 7 from J, leaving 10 bases between them. The CDR3 has 13 residues. Germline V gene sequence: CDR1 LGHNA, CDR2 YSLEER. The CDR3 is CASSLGGGEKLFF. In nucleotides, the CDR3 is TGCGCCAGCAGCCTGGGGGGAGGTGAAAAACTGTTTTTT.

V and J are TRBV5-1 and TRBJ2-7, with 8 bases fitting TRBD2. The CDR3 is 15 residues long. V gave up 4 bases and J gave up 7 bases; unmatched junction bases: 13. Germline CDR1 reads SGHRS; CDR2 reads YFSETQ. The CDR3 DNA follows: TGCGCCAGCAGCGCGGGACCCGGGGTAGCGGGAGAGCAGTACTTC. Its protein is CASSAGPGVAGEQYF. Full variable domain (remainder filled in from reference TRBV5-1 and TRBJ2-7): KAGVTQTPRYLIKTRGQQVTLSCSPISGHRSVSWYQQTPGQGLQFLFEYFSETQRNKGNFPGRFSGRQFSNSRSEMNVSTLELGDSALYLCASSAGPGVAGEQYFGPGTRLTVT.

This clone was counted between two and nine times. The chain couples TRBV2 to TRBJ1-2; 10 bases match TRBD1. V lost 7 bases and J lost 2; bases outside the gene matches: 7. CDR1 is SNHLY, CDR2 FYNNEI, per germline. There are 15 residues in the CDR3. The CDR3 sequence: CASNRQTGGNYGYTF. The CDR3 nucleotides read TGTGCCAGCAACAGACAGACAGGGGGCAACTATGGCTACACCTTC.

On this clone itself: Other nucleotide sequences in the sample specify the same CDR3. The chain uses TRBV6-1 and TRBJ2-7, with 7 bases aligning to TRBD1. From germline, CDR1 is MNHNS and CDR2 SASEGT. The CDR3 covers 12 residues. The trim removed 3 bases at V and 5 bases at J, leaving 1 base unmatched. The CDR3 DNA reads as TGTGCCAGCAGTGAGACAGGGAACGAGCAGTACTTC. It specifies CASSETGNEQYF.

This chain links TRBV10-3 with TRBJ2-1; the D gene is possibly TRBD2 (5 bases). The CDR3 is made up of 16 amino acids. Trimming shortened V by 10 bases and J by 2 bases, and 21 bases separated the two germline ends. CDR1 and CDR2 from the germline V gene are ENHRY and SYGVKD. The CDR3 protein is CATTGPPIGAYNEQFF. The CDR3 coding sequence is TGTGCCACCACCGGGCCACCCATCGGGGCCTACAATGAGCAGTTCTTC.

This sequence joins TRBV5-4 and TRBJ1-2; D ambiguous. The CDR3 spans 14 residues. Trimming shortened V by 4 bases and J by 6 bases, and 16 bases separated the two germline ends. Per the germline V gene, CDR1 is SGHNT and CDR2 is YYREEE (reference sequence). The chain's CDR3 is CASSPLSNGHGYTF. The CDR3 nucleotides read TGTGCCAGCAGCCCTTTAAGTAACGGGCATGGCTACACCTTC.

The chain has TRBV7-2 and TRBJ2-1; D gene unclear. The V and J ends lost 5 bases and 4 bases respectively, with 12 bases between them. This CDR3 region has 14 residues. CDR1 is SGHTA, CDR2 FQGNSA, per germline. CDR3 sequence reads: CASSPEARYNEQFF. In DNA form, the CDR3 reads TGTGCCAGCAGCCCCGAGGCTCGGTACAATGAGCAGTTCTTC.

J is TRBJ2-5 and V is TRBV5-4, with a possible D match to TRBD2 (6 bases). CDR1 and CDR2 (germline): SGHNT, YYREEE (reference sequence). There are 15 residues in the CDR3. V dropped 0 bases and J dropped 4 bases, with 13 bases sitting between them. The CDR3 nucleotides are TGTGCCAGCAGCTTGGGACTAAGGAGGGGAGAGACCCAGTACTTC. Residues: CASSLGLRRGETQYF.

The chain has TRBV7-9 and TRBJ2-2, with D possibly TRBD2 on 6 matching bases. Per germline, CDR1 SEHNR and CDR2 FQNEAQ (reference sequence). This CDR3 spans 16 amino acids. The ends were cut back, 3 bases at V and 4 bases at J, with 15 bases in the middle. CDR3 sequence: CASSLGWRGATGELFF. As DNA, the CDR3 is TGTGCCAGCAGCTTGGGGTGGCGGGGCGCCACCGGGGAGCTGTTTTTT.

This rearrangement joins TRBV19 to TRBJ1-1; a possible D gene is TRBD1 (5 bases). This CDR3 is 14 amino acids long. Germline CDR1 is LNHDA and CDR2 is SQIVND (reference sequence). The V gene lost 4 bases and the J gene lost 4 bases, with 13 bases spanning the gap. The CDR3, as DNA: TGTGCCAGTAGTACACGGGACGTTGTCACTGAAGCTTTCTTT. Residues: CASSTRDVVTEAFF.

The genes are TRBV6-6 and TRBJ2-2, with TRBD1 matching over 9 bases. The CDR3 is 15 amino acids. Germline CDR1 MNHNY, CDR2 SVGAGI (reference sequence). Germline trimming cut 7 bases from V and 4 bases from J; bases unmatched to any gene: 7. The CDR3 reads CASTRTGAPTGELFF. The CDR3 bases are TGTGCCAGCACTAGGACAGGGGCCCCCACCGGGGAGCTGTTTTTT.

CDR3 nucleotide sequence: TGCAGTGCATATCTGGGCAATGAGCAGTTCTTC. Amino acids: CSAYLGNEQFF. The J gene is TRBJ2-1, the V gene TRBV20-1; D is unclear. Trimming left V 6 bases short and J 6 bases short, with 9 bases between. The CDR3 length is 11 residues. Germline CDR1 is DFQATT and CDR2 is SNEGSKA (reference sequence).

This chain joins TRBV29-1 and TRBJ2-3; D is undetermined. Looked up from germline, CDR1 is SQVTM and CDR2 is ANQGSEA. V lost 3 bases to trimming and J lost 6 bases, with 22 bases between them. There are 16 residues in the CDR3. CDR3 in amino acids: CSVERTPHASMDTQYF. The CDR3 coding sequence is TGCAGCGTTGAGCGGACCCCACACGCTTCGATGGATACGCAGTATTTT.

This sequence joins TRBV5-6 and TRBJ2-7; 8 bases are a match to TRBD2. The trim removed 1 base at V and 3 bases at J, leaving 3 bases unmatched. The CDR3 consists of 14 residues. Germline CDR1 is SGHDT and CDR2 is YYEEEE. DNA for the CDR3: TGTGCCAGCAGCTTGAGCGGGAGAAGCTACGAGCAGTACTTC. Translating gives CASSLSGRSYEQYF. Combining the CDR3 with reference TRBV5-6 and TRBJ2-7 gives the whole variable domain DAGVTQSPTHLIKTRGQQVTLRCSPKSGHDTVSWYQQALGQGPQFIFQYYEEEERQRGNFPDRFSGHQFPNYSSELNVNALLLGDSALYLCASSLSGRSYEQYFGPGTRLTVT.

This clone was found a few times. V and J are TRBV19 and TRBJ1-1, with a possible D match to TRBD1 (6 bases). CDR3 size: 13 residues. Germline loops: CDR1 LNHDA, CDR2 SQIVND (reference sequence). The ends were cut back, 8 bases at V and 7 bases at J, with 17 bases in the middle. CDR3 sequence reads: CASSDRITFEAFF. In DNA, the CDR3 is TGTGCCAGTTCCGACAGGATCACCTTTGAAGCTTTCTTT.

CDR3: CASSIRAASQYF. The CDR3 DNA is TGTGCCAGCAGCATTAGGGCAGCCTCGCAGTATTTT. The chain employs TRBV28 and TRBJ2-3; no clear D. The CDR3 runs 12 residues. V was shortened by 6 bases and J by 10 bases, with 14 bases between the two germline ends. Germline V gives CDR1 MDHEN, CDR2 SYDVKM. Variable domain in full (rest from reference TRBV28 and TRBJ2-3): DVKVTQSSRYLVKRTGEKVFLECVQDMDHENMFWYRQDPGLGLRLIYFSYDVKMKEKGDIPEGYSVSREKKERFSLILESASTNQTSMYLCASSIRAASQYFGPGTRLTVL.

The chain employs TRBV6-5 and TRBJ1-2; perhaps TRBD1 as D (6 bases). V was trimmed by 6 bases and J by 8 bases, leaving 13 bases between them. This CDR3 is built from 12 residues. Looked up from germline, CDR1 is MNHEY and CDR2 is SVGAGI. CDR3 residues: CASRLTGNGYTF. CDR3 bases: TGTGCCAGCAGATTAACAGGGAACGGCTACACCTTC.

This clone was counted once. This sequence joins TRBV28 and TRBJ1-5; D remains unclear. The CDR3 contains 17 residues. Germline CDR1 MDHEN, CDR2 SYDVKM. Deletions cut 2 bases from V and 6 bases from J, with 20 bases between. CDR3 region: CASSLPIRRVGGQPQHF. CDR3 nucleotides: TGTGCCAGCAGTTTACCGATTCGGAGGGTTGGTGGTCAGCCCCAGCATTTT.

The rearrangement links TRBV28 to TRBJ1-5; D remains ambiguous. The length of the CDR3 is 16 residues. Trimming removed 7 bases at V and 1 base at J, with 17 bases between. CDR1 and CDR2 (germline): MDHEN, SYDVKM. The CDR3 here is CASTPPRQASNQPQHF. For the CDR3, the DNA is TGTGCCAGCACACCCCCCCGGCAGGCGAGCAATCAGCCCCAGCATTTT.

This clone came up a few times. The junction departs from germline at one end; a sequencing error may be responsible. The chain has TRBV6-1 and TRBJ2-3; 10 bases line up with TRBD2. This CDR3 spans 15 amino acids. Germline V CDR1 and CDR2: MNHNS, SASEGT. Here the CDR3 reads CASREAGGTTSTQYF. In DNA form, the CDR3 reads TGTGCCAGCAGAGAAGCGGGAGGGACTACAAGTACGCAGTATTTT.

The rearrangement joins TRBV6-5 to TRBJ2-1; no definite D call. Trimming took off 2 bases at V and 2 bases at J, with 10 bases between the two ends. This CDR3 has 15 residues. Per the germline V gene, CDR1 is MNHEY and CDR2 is SVGAGI. The CDR3 sequence: CASSYDWGAYNEQFF. CDR3 coding DNA: TGTGCCAGCAGTTACGACTGGGGTGCCTACAATGAGCAGTTCTTC.

The chain couples TRBV6-1 to TRBJ1-3, with D tentatively TRBD1 (6 bases). V lost 2 bases, J lost 4 bases, and 9 bases lay in between. Germline loops: CDR1 MNHNS, CDR2 SASEGT. The CDR3 consists of 14 residues. The CDR3 here is CASSEQGRGNTIYF. For the CDR3, the DNA is TGTGCCAGCAGTGAACAGGGGCGCGGAAACACCATATATTTT.

Written as DNA, the CDR3 is TGCGCCAGCAGCTCCCCAGGGTTAGCGGGAGCTGGGGGTGAGCAGTTCTTC. Its protein product is CASSSPGLAGAGGEQFF. The rearrangement uses TRBV5-1 and TRBJ2-1, with 9 positions matching TRBD2. With 3 bases clipped from V and 9 bases from J, the junction kept 16 bases outside the gene matches. The CDR3 loop spans 17 amino acids. The germline CDR1 and CDR2 sequences are SGHRS and YFSETQ.

The chain couples TRBV29-1 to TRBJ2-7; tentatively, D is TRBD2 (6 bases). V was shortened by 4 bases and J by 1 base, with 14 bases between the two germline ends. The length of the CDR3 is 14 residues. Germline assignment: CDR1 SQVTM and CDR2 ANQGSEA. The CDR3 DNA sequence: TGCAGCGTTGTCTCGGGACTTCCATCCTACGAGCAGTACTTC. It encodes CSVVSGLPSYEQYF.

This chain joins TRBV6-5 and TRBJ2-5; 7 bases line up with TRBD2. Losses at the gene ends were 2 bases for V and 11 bases for J; bases not matched to a gene: 8. Germline values: CDR1 MNHEY, CDR2 SVGAGI. This CDR3 region has 13 residues. The CDR3 nucleotides read TGTGCCAGCAGTTACGGAGGGAGGGACGAACAGTACTTC. Its translation: CASSYGGRDEQYF.

The V call is TRBV6-1, the J call TRBJ1-2; D is undetermined. The germline CDR1 and CDR2 sequences are MNHNS and SASEGT. Trimming pared 2 bases from V and 8 bases from J, leaving 18 bases between. CDR3 length equals 15 residues. CDR3 nucleotides: TGTGCCAGCAGTGAACTCCATATCACTCCTAGGGGCTACACCTTC. Its translation: CASSELHITPRGYTF.

CDR3: CASSLELAASPGGQYF. CDR3 nucleotide sequence: TGTGCCAGCAGCTTAGAGCTGGCGGCATCTCCTGGGGGGCAGTACTTC. The rearrangement uses TRBV7-7 and TRBJ2-7, with D perhaps TRBD1 or TRBD2 (5 bases each). Trimming removed 1 base from V and 9 bases from J, with 22 bases in between. The CDR3 spans 16 residues. The V gene's germline CDR1 is SSHAT and CDR2 FNYEAQ (reference sequence).

The chain uses TRBV29-1 and TRBJ1-2; D may be TRBD1 (5 bases). Germline values: CDR1 SQVTM, CDR2 ANQGSEA. V was clipped by 5 bases and J by 2 bases, with 15 bases between them. The CDR3 is 14 amino acids. The CDR3 is CSVSGTLTNYGYTF. The CDR3 DNA follows: TGCAGCGTTAGCGGGACCCTTACAAACTATGGCTACACCTTC. Full variable domain (rest looked up from reference TRBV29-1 and TRBJ1-2): SAVISQKPSRDICQRGTSLTIQCQVDSQVTMMFWYRQQPGQSLTLIATANQGSEATYESGFVIDKFPISRPNLTFSTLTVSNMSPEDSSIYLCSVSGTLTNYGYTFGSGTRLTVV.

This clone was recorded once. The chain is built from TRBV7-3 and TRBJ2-3; TRBD2 aligns across 15 bases. The CDR3 loop spans 16 amino acids. Germline V gives CDR1 SGHTA, CDR2 FQGTGA. V lost 2 bases and J lost 6; bases outside the gene matches: 3. Here the CDR3 reads CASSLDGTSGRDTQYF. CDR3 bases: TGTGCCAGCAGCTTAGACGGGACTAGCGGGAGGGATACGCAGTATTTT.